This is a list of T cell receptor beta chains from one sample in a study of T-cell reconstitution after alpha-beta-depleted transplantation in children. TCRdb re-called the PCR reads through MiXCR, storing one row per CDR3 protein. The table includes about 260,000 distinct CDR3 sequences, around a tenth detected once. Sequencing used peripheral blood, obtained 180 days after TCRalphabeta/CD19-depleted stem cell transplant. The source of these receptors is a male patient aged 2-9 years who had a stem cell transplant for chronic granulomatous disease, so the T cells may come from the graft donor. CDR3s include the opening cysteine and the closing phenylalanine or tryptophan. Each record gives: clone size, J gene, V gene, D gene, CDR3 protein, CDR3 DNA. D genes are given only for firm matches. Rows may omit the clone size; those that give it use once, few, many or a size class.

clone size: few; J gene: TRBJ2-3; V gene: TRBV6-2/TRBV6-3; D gene: -; CDR3 protein: CASSPLRVGTDTQYF; CDR3 DNA: TGTGCCAGCAGTCCCCTCAGGGTCGGAACAGATACGCAGTATTTT
clone size: once; J gene: TRBJ2-7; V gene: TRBV28; D gene: -; CDR3 protein: CASSFLYEQYF; CDR3 DNA: TGTGCCAGCAGTTTCTTATACGAGCAGTACTTC
clone size: many; J gene: TRBJ2-2; V gene: TRBV5-1; D gene: -; CDR3 protein: CASSQDQTGELFF; CDR3 DNA: TGCGCCAGCAGCCAGGACCAAACCGGGGAGCTGTTTTTT
clone size: many; J gene: TRBJ2-2; V gene: TRBV29-1; D gene: TRBD2; CDR3 protein: CSVRVAGGTGELFF; CDR3 DNA: TGCAGCGTCCGCGTAGCGGGAGGCACCGGGGAGCTGTTTTTT
clone size: many; J gene: TRBJ2-3; V gene: TRBV11-3; D gene: -; CDR3 protein: CASSTDWADTQYF; CDR3 DNA: TGTGCCAGCAGCACCGACTGGGCGGATACGCAGTATTTT
clone size: many; J gene: TRBJ2-3; V gene: TRBV20-1; D gene: TRBD1; CDR3 protein: CSAGQGLEAQYF; CDR3 DNA: TGCAGTGCGGGACAGGGCTTAGAGGCGCAGTATTTT
clone size: many; J gene: TRBJ2-3; V gene: TRBV7-6; D gene: -; CDR3 protein: CASSLAVAGVTDTQYF; CDR3 DNA: TGTGCCAGCAGCTTAGCCGTGGCAGGGGTTACAGATACGCAGTATTTT
clone size: many; J gene: TRBJ2-7; V gene: TRBV20-1; D gene: TRBD2; CDR3 protein: CSIRSGRAAYEQYF; CDR3 DNA: TGCAGTATCCGTAGCGGGAGGGCCGCCTACGAGCAGTACTTC
clone size: many; J gene: TRBJ2-3; V gene: TRBV5-1; D gene: TRBD2; CDR3 protein: CASSLEVAGYTDTQYF; CDR3 DNA: TGCGCCAGCAGCTTGGAGGTAGCGGGGTACACAGATACGCAGTATTTT
clone size: many; J gene: TRBJ2-5; V gene: TRBV5-1; D gene: -; CDR3 protein: CASTPGQGRETQYF; CDR3 DNA: TGCGCCAGCACCCCGGGCCAGGGAAGGGAGACCCAGTACTTC
clone size: many; J gene: TRBJ2-3; V gene: TRBV6-5; D gene: -; CDR3 protein: CASRSSTDTQYF; CDR3 DNA: TGTGCCAGCAGGTCGAGCACAGATACGCAGTATTTT
clone size: many; J gene: TRBJ2-1; V gene: TRBV5-6; D gene: TRBD1; CDR3 protein: CASSSTGGSPYNEQFF; CDR3 DNA: TGTGCCAGCAGCTCGACAGGGGGCTCCCCCTACAATGAGCAGTTCTTC
clone size: many; J gene: TRBJ1-2; V gene: TRBV19; D gene: TRBD1; CDR3 protein: CASSTTGTGSHYGYTF; CDR3 DNA: TGTGCCAGTAGTACGACCGGGACAGGTTCCCACTATGGCTACACCTTC
clone size: -; J gene: TRBJ2-6; V gene: TRBV20-1; D gene: -; CDR3 protein: CSALIPSGANVLTF; CDR3 DNA: TGCAGTGCTCTTATTCCCTCTGGGGCCAACGTCCTGACTTTC
clone size: many; J gene: TRBJ2-3; V gene: TRBV7-3; D gene: TRBD1; CDR3 protein: CASSLNTGGSTDTQYF; CDR3 DNA: TGTGCCAGCAGCCTAAATACAGGGGGAAGCACAGATACGCAGTATTTT
clone size: many; J gene: TRBJ1-5; V gene: TRBV12-3/TRBV12-4; D gene: -; CDR3 protein: CASSSGTLGNQPQHF; CDR3 DNA: TGTGCCAGCAGTTCCGGGACATTGGGCAATCAGCCCCAGCATTTT
clone size: few; J gene: TRBJ2-1; V gene: TRBV28; D gene: TRBD2; CDR3 protein: CASGLLAGRPNEQFF; CDR3 DNA: TGTGCCAGCGGACTACTAGCGGGTAGGCCGAATGAGCAGTTCTTC
clone size: many; J gene: TRBJ2-5; V gene: TRBV12-3/TRBV12-4; D gene: TRBD2; CDR3 protein: CASSIAGVGETQYF; CDR3 DNA: TGTGCCAGCAGCATAGCGGGAGTAGGAGAGACCCAGTACTTC
clone size: -; J gene: TRBJ2-3; V gene: TRBV6-1; D gene: -; CDR3 protein: CASSPSRGGAGDTQYF; CDR3 DNA: TGTGCCAGCAGTCCATCGAGGGGGGGCGCCGGGGATACGCAGTATTTT
clone size: many; J gene: TRBJ2-7; V gene: TRBV7-8; D gene: TRBD1; CDR3 protein: CASSLLQGVTYEQYF; CDR3 DNA: TGTGCCAGCAGCTTATTACAGGGGGTGACCTACGAGCAGTACTTC
clone size: few; J gene: TRBJ2-3; V gene: TRBV2; D gene: -; CDR3 protein: CASSYFDPPSTDTQYF; CDR3 DNA: TGTGCCAGCAGTTACTTCGACCCACCTAGCACAGATACGCAGTATTTT
clone size: many; J gene: TRBJ2-3; V gene: TRBV7-9; D gene: -; CDR3 protein: CASSDLFFDTDTQYF; CDR3 DNA: TGTGCCAGCAGCGATTTATTTTTCGACACAGATACGCAGTATTTT
clone size: many; J gene: TRBJ2-2; V gene: TRBV2; D gene: -; CDR3 protein: CASSENGGIGTGELFF; CDR3 DNA: TGTGCCAGCAGTGAAAACGGCGGGATCGGTACCGGGGAGCTGTTTTTT
clone size: many; J gene: TRBJ2-3; V gene: TRBV15; D gene: -; CDR3 protein: CATSRDGNTDTQYF; CDR3 DNA: TGTGCCACCAGCCGAGACGGGAACACAGATACGCAGTATTTT
clone size: many; J gene: TRBJ1-3; V gene: TRBV29-1; D gene: -; CDR3 protein: CSVNLGNTIYF; CDR3 DNA: TGCAGCGTTAATCTAGGAAACACCATATATTTT
clone size: many; J gene: TRBJ2-2; V gene: TRBV5-1; D gene: TRBD2; CDR3 protein: CASSLKSGTVTGELFF; CDR3 DNA: TGCGCCAGCAGCTTAAAGAGCGGGACGGTCACCGGGGAGCTGTTTTTT
clone size: many; J gene: TRBJ1-2; V gene: TRBV29-1; D gene: -; CDR3 protein: CSDFIAGYGYTF; CDR3 DNA: TGCAGCGATTTCATAGCGGGCTATGGCTACACCTTC
clone size: many; J gene: TRBJ2-2; V gene: TRBV4-1; D gene: TRBD2; CDR3 protein: CASSQAQLAANTGELFF; CDR3 DNA: TGCGCCAGCAGCCAAGCGCAACTAGCGGCGAACACCGGGGAGCTGTTTTTT
clone size: -; J gene: TRBJ2-7; V gene: TRBV19; D gene: -; CDR3 protein: CASTHAGNHYEQYF; CDR3 DNA: TGTGCCAGTACGCATGCAGGGAACCACTACGAGCAGTACTTC
clone size: many; J gene: TRBJ1-1; V gene: TRBV12-3/TRBV12-4; D gene: -; CDR3 protein: CASSWGPRTNTEAFF; CDR3 DNA: TGTGCCAGCAGTTGGGGACCCCGGACGAACACTGAAGCTTTCTTT
clone size: -; J gene: TRBJ2-6; V gene: TRBV4-2; D gene: -; CDR3 protein: CASSRHLDSYSGANVLTF; CDR3 DNA: TGTGCCAGCAGCCGGCACTTGGACAGCTACTCTGGGGCCAACGTCCTGACTTTC
clone size: medium-sized; J gene: TRBJ2-1; V gene: TRBV9; D gene: -; CDR3 protein: CASSVRGGESPSDNEQFF; CDR3 DNA: TGTGCCAGCAGCGTAAGGGGGGGCGAGAGTCCATCGGACAATGAGCAGTTCTTC
clone size: many; J gene: TRBJ2-3; V gene: TRBV12-3/TRBV12-4; D gene: -; CDR3 protein: CASSLGPFMYF; CDR3 DNA: TGTGCCAGCAGTTTAGGCCCCTTCATGTATTTT
clone size: few; J gene: TRBJ2-5; V gene: TRBV21-1; D gene: -; CDR3 protein: CASSIGRLETQYF; CDR3 DNA: TGTGCCAGCAGCATCGGGCGATTGGAGACCCAGTACTTC
clone size: -; J gene: TRBJ1-1; V gene: TRBV12-3/TRBV12-4; D gene: -; CDR3 protein: CASSLSGEGVNTEAFF; CDR3 DNA: TGTGCCAGCAGTTTATCTGGGGAGGGGGTGAACACTGAAGCTTTCTTT
clone size: few; J gene: TRBJ2-2; V gene: TRBV12-3/TRBV12-4; D gene: -; CDR3 protein: CASNTGTPTGELFF; CDR3 DNA: TGTGCCAGCAATACCGGGACACCCACCGGGGAGCTGTTTTTT
clone size: many; J gene: TRBJ1-2; V gene: TRBV7-2; D gene: -; CDR3 protein: CASSSPGSSYGYTF; CDR3 DNA: TGTGCCAGCAGCTCCCCCGGTAGTTCCTATGGCTACACCTTC
clone size: many; J gene: TRBJ2-2; V gene: TRBV6-1; D gene: TRBD1; CDR3 protein: CASSQRQGARTGELFF; CDR3 DNA: TGTGCCAGCAGCCAAAGACAGGGGGCGCGGACCGGGGAGCTGTTTTTT